This entry features one TCR beta chain sequence. This sample was taken from a study of blood T cell repertoires in COVID-19. Overall study: Spain, Italy and the United States supplied samples that represented acute and convalescent COVID-19.

Only in-frame clones appear in the TCRdb table, and some are missing; sequencing was by immunoSEQ multiplex PCR. The table lists 300,000 to 450,000 clones, around 84% of them singletons. CDR1 LNHDA and CDR2 SQIVND come from the germline V gene (reference sequence). The V gene end was trimmed by 4 bases and the J gene end by 9 bases; junction bases not matched to a gene: 13. CDR3 length: 16 residues. The specimen was peripheral blood. This receptor was taken from a human donor with acute or convalescent COVID-19. The donor label of this sample is uncertain. V usage is TRBV19 and J usage is TRBJ2-1; TRBD2 matches 9 bases. Here the CDR3 reads CASSKGIAGAFGEQFF. As DNA, the CDR3 is TGTGCCAGTAGTAAGGGAATAGCGGGAGCTTTCGGTGAGCAGTTCTTC. The variable domain in full, completed from reference TRBV19 and TRBJ2-1, reads DGGITQSPKYLFRKEGQNVTLSCEQNLNHDAMYWYRQDPGQGLRLIYYSQIVNDFQKGDIAEGYSVSREKKESFPLTVTSAQKNPTAFYLCASSKGIAGAFGEQFFGPGTRLTVL.